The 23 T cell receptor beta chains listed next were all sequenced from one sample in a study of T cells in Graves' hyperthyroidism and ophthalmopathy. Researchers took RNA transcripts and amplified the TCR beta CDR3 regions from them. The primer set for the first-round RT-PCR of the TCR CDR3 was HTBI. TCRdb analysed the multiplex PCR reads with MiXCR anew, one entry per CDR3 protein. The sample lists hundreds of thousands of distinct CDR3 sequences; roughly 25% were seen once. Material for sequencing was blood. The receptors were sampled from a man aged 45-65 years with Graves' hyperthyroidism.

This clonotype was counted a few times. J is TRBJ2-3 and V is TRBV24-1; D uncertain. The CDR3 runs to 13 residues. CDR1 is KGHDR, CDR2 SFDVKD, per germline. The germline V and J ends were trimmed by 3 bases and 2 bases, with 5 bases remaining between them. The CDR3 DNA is TGTGCCACCAGTGATCGTTCCACAGATACGCAGTATTTT. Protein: CATSDRSTDTQYF.

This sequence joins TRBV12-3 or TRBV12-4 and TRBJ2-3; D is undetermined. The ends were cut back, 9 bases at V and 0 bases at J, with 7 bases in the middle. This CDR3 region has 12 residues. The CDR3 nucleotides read TGTGCCAGTGGAGTTAGCACAGATACGCAGTATTTT. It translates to CASGVSTDTQYF.

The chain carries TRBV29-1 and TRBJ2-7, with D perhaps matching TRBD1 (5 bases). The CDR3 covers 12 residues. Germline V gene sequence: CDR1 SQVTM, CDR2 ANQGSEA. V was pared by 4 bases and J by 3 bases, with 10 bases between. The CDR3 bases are TGCAGCGTTGCCGCCGACAGCTACGAGCAGTACTTC. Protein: CSVAADSYEQYF.

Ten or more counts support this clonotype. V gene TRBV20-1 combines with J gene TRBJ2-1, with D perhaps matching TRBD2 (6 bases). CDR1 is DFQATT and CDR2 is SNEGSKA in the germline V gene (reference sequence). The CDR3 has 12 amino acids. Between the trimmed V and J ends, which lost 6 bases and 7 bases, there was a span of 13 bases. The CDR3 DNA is TGCAGTGCCCCATCGCGGGGAAATGAGCAGTTCTTC. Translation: CSAPSRGNEQFF.

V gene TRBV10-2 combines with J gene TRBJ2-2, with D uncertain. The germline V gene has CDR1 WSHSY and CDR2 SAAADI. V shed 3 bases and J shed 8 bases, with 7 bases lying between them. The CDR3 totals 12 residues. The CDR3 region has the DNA TGCGCCAGCAGTGACGGTGGAGGGGAGCTGTTTTTT. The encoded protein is CASSDGGGELFF.

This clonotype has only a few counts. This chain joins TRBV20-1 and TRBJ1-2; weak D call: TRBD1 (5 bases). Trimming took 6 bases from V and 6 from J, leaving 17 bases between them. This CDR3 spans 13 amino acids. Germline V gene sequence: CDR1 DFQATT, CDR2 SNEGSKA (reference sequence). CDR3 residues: CSAQTWGVNGYTF. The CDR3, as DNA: TGCAGTGCCCAAACCTGGGGGGTTAATGGCTACACCTTC.

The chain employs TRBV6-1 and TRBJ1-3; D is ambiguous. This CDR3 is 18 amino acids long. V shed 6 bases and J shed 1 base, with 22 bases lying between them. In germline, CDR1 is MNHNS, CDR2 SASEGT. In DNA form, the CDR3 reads TGTGCCAGCAGCCCCATAAAGCTTTTGACGGGGTCTGGAAACACCATATATTTT. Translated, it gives CASSPIKLLTGSGNTIYF.

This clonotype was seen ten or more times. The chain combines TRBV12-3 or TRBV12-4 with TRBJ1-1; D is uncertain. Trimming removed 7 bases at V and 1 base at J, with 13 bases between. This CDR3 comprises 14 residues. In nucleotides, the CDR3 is TGTGCCAGCACTCTAGCCGCGGGGAACACTGAAGCTTTCTTT. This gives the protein CASTLAAGNTEAFF.

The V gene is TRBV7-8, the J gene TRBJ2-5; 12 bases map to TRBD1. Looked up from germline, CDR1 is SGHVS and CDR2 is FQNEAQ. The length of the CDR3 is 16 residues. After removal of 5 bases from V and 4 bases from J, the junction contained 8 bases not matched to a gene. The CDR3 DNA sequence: TGTGCCAGCAGCCAATCCCGGGACAGGGGGCCAGAGACCCAGTACTTC. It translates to CASSQSRDRGPETQYF.

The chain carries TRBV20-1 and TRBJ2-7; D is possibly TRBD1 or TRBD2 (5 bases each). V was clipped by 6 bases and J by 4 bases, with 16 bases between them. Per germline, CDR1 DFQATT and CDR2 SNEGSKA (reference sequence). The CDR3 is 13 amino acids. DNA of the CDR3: TGCAGTGCCCTAAGGGACGGCAGATACGAGCAGTACTTC. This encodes CSALRDGRYEQYF.

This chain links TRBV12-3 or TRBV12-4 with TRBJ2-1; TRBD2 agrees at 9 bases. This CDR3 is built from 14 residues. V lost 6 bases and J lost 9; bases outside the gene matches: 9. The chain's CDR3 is CASSLSGSSIEQFF. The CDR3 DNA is TGTGCCAGCAGCCTTAGCGGGAGTTCTATTGAGCAGTTCTTC.

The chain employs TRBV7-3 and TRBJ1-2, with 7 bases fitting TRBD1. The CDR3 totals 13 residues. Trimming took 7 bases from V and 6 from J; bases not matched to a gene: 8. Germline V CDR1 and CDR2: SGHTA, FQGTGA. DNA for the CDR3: TGTGCCAGCACCGACGGGACAGTCAATGGCTACACCTTC. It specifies CASTDGTVNGYTF.

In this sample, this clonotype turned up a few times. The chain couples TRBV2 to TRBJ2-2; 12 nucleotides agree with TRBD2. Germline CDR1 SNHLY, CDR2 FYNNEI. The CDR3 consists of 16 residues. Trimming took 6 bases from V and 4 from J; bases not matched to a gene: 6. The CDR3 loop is CASRPLAGGPTGELFF. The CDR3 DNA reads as TGTGCCAGCAGGCCCCTAGCGGGAGGGCCCACCGGGGAGCTGTTTTTT.

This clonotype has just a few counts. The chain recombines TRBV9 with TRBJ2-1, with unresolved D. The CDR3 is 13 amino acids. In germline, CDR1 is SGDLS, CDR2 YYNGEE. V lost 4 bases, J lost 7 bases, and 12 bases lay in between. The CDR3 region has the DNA TGTGCCAGCAGCCCCTCCCCAAGAAATGAGCAGTTCTTC. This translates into CASSPSPRNEQFF.

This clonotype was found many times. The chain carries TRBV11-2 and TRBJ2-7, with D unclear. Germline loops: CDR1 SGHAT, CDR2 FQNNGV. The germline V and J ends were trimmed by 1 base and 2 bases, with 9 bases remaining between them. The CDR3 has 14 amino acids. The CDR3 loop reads CASSLVVGAYEQYF. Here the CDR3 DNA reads TGTGCCAGCAGCTTAGTGGTGGGCGCCTACGAGCAGTACTTC.

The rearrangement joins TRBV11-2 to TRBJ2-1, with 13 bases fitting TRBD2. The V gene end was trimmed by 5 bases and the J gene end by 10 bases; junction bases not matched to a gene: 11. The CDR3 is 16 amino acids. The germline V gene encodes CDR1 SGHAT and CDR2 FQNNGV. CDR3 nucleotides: TGTGCCAGCAGCCAGGCGGGACTAGCGGGATCCGGGGAGCAGTTCTTC. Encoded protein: CASSQAGLAGSGEQFF.

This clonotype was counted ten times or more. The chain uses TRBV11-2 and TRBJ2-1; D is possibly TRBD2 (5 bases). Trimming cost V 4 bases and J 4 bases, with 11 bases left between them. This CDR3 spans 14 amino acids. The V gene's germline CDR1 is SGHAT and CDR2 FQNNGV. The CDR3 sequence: CASSSRRTYNEQFF. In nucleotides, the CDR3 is TGTGCCAGCAGCTCCCGGAGGACGTACAATGAGCAGTTCTTC.

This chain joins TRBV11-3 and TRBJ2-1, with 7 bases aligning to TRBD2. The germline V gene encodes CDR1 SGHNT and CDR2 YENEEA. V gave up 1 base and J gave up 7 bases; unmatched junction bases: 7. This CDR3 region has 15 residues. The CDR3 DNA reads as TGTGCCAGCAGCTTAGGGGAGGGAAGGGCGAATGAGCAGTTCTTC. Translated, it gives CASSLGEGRANEQFF.

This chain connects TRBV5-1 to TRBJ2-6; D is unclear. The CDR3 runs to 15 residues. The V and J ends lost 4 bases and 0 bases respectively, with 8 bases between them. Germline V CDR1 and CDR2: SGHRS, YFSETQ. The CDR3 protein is CASSNWVSGANVLTF. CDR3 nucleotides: TGCGCCAGCAGCAATTGGGTCTCTGGGGCCAACGTCCTGACTTTC.

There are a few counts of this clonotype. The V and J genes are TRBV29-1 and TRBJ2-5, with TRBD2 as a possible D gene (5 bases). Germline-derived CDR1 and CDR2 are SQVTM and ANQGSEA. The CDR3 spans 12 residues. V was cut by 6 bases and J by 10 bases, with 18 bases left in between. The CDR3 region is CSVDPGSMGQYF. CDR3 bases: TGCAGCGTGGACCCTGGGAGCATGGGCCAGTACTTC.

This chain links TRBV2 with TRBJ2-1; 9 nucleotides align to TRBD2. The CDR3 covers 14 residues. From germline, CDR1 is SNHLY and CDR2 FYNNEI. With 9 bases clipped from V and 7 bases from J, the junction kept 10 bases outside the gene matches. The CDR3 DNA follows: TGTGCCAGTGATTTAGCGGGAGTAAGGAATGAGCAGTTCTTC. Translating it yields CASDLAGVRNEQFF.

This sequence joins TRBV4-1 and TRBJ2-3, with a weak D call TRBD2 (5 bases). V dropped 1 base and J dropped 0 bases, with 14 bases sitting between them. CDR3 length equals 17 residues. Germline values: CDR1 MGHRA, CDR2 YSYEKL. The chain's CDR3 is CASSQVGSRISTDTQYF. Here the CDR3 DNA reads TGCGCCAGCAGCCAAGTGGGGAGTAGAATTAGCACAGATACGCAGTATTTT.

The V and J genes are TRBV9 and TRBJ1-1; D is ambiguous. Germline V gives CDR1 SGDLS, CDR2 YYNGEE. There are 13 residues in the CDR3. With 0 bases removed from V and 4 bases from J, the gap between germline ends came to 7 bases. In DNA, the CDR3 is TGTGCCAGCAGCGTAGTGGAGGGCACTGAAGCTTTCTTT. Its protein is CASSVVEGTEAFF. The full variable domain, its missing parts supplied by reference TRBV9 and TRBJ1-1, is DSGVTQTPKHLITATGQRVTLRCSPRSGDLSVYWYQQSLDQGLQFLIQYYNGEERAKGNILERFSAQQFPDLHSELNLSSLELGDSALYFCASSVVEGTEAFFGQGTRLTVV.